This T cell receptor beta chain derives from a study of cytomegalovirus exposure and HLA in healthy donors. Vbeta (60) and Jbeta (13) primers were used in the PCR. The data were produced by immunoSEQ multiplex PCR, yet TCRdb's version contains in-frame clones alone and is incomplete. This table holds 150,000 or so clones, approximately 80% found once. Per the germline V gene, CDR1 is SGHNT and CDR2 is YYREEE (reference sequence). There are 13 residues in the CDR3. V was pared by 5 bases and J by 3 bases, with 4 bases of the junction left unmatched. The rearrangement uses TRBV5-4 and TRBJ1-2; 7 bases match TRBD1. The sequencing input was PBMCs. The origin of this receptor is a male donor in good health and CMV-seropositive. In DNA, the CDR3 is TGTGCCAGCAGGTACACAGGGGACTATGGCTACACCTTC. This encodes CASRYTGDYGYTF.